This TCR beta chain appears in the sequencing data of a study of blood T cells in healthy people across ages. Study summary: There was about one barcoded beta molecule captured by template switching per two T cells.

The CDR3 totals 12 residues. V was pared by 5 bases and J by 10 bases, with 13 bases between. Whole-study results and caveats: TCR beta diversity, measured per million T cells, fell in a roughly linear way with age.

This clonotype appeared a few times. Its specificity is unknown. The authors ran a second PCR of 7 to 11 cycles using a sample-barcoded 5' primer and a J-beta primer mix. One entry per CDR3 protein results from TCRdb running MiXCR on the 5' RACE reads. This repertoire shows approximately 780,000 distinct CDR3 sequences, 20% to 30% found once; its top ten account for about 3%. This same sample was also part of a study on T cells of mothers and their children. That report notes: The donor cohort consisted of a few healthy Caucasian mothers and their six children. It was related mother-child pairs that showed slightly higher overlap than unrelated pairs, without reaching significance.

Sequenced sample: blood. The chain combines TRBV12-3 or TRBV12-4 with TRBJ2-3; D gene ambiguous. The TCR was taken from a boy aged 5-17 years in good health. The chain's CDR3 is CASSLAMKAQYF. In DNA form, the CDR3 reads TGTGCCAGCAGTCTCGCCATGAAAGCGCAGTATTTT.